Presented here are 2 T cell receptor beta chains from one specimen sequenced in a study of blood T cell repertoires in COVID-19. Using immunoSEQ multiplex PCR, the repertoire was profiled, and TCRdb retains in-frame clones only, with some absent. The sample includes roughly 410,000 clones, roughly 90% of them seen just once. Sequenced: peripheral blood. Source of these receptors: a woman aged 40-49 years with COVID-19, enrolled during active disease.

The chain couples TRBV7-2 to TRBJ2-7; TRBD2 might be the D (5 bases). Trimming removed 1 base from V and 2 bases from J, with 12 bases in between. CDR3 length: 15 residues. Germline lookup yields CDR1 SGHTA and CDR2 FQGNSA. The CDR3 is CASSLVWRTPYEQYF. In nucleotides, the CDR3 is TGTGCCAGCAGCTTAGTCTGGAGGACCCCCTACGAGCAGTACTTC.

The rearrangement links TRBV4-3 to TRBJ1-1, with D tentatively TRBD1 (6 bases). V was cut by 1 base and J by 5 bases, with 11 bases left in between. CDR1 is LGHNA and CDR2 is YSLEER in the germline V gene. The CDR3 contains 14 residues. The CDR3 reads CASSQVGRGTEAFF. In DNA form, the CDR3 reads TGCGCCAGCAGCCAAGTCGGCAGGGGAACTGAAGCTTTCTTT.